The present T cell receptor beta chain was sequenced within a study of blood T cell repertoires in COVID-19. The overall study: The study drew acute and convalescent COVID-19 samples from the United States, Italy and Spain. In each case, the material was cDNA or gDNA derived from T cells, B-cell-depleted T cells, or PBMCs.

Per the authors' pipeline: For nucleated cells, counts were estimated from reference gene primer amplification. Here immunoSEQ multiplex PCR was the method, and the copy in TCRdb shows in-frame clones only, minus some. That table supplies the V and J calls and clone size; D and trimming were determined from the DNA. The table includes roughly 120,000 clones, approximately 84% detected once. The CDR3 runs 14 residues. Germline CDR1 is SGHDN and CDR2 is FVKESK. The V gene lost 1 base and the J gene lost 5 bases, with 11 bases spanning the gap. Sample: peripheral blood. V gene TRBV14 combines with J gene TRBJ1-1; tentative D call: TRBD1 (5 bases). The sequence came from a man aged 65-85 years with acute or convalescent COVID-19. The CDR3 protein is CASSQVGGGTEAFF. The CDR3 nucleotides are TGTGCCAGCAGCCAAGTCGGGGGGGGAACTGAAGCTTTCTTT.